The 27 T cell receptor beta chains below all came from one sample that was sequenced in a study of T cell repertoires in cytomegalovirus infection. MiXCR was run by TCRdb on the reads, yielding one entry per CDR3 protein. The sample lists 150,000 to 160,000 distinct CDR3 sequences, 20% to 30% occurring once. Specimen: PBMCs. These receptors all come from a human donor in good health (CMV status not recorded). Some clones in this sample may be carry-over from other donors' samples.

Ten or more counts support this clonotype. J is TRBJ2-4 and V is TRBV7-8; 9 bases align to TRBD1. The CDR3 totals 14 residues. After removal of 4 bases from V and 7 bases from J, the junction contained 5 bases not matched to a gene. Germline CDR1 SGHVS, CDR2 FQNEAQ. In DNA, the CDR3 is TGTGCCAGCAGCTCGGGACAGGGAGAGAACATTCAGTACTTC. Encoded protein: CASSSGQGENIQYF.

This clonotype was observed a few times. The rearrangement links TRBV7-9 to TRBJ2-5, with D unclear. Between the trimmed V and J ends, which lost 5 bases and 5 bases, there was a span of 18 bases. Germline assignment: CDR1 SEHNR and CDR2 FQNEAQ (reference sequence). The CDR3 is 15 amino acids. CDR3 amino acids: CASSPEVASPETQYF. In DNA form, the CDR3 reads TGTGCCAGCAGCCCAGAGGTGGCTTCCCCGGAGACCCAGTACTTC.

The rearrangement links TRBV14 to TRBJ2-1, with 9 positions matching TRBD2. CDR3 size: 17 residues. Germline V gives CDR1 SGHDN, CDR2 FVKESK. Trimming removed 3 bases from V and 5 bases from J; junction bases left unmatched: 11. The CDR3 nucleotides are TGTGCCAGCAGCCATCCAGCGGGAGGCCCGGGCGACAATGAGCAGTTCTTC. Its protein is CASSHPAGGPGDNEQFF.

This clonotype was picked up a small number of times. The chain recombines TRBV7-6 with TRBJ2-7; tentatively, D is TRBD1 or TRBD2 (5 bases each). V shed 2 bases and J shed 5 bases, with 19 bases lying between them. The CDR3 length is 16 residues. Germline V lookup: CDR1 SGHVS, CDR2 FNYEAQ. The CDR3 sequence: CASSLWAGQGVHEQYF. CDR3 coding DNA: TGTGCCAGCAGCTTATGGGCGGGCCAGGGAGTCCACGAGCAGTACTTC.

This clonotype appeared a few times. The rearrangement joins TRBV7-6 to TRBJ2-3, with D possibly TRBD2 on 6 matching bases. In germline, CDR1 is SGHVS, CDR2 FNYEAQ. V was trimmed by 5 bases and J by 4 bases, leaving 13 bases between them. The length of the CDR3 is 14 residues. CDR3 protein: CASSRNGSADTQYF. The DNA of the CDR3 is TGTGCCAGCAGCCGTAACGGGAGCGCAGATACGCAGTATTTT.

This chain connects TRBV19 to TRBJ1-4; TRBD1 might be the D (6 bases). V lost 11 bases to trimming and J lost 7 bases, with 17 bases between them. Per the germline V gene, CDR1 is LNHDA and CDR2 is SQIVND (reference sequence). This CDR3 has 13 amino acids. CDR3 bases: TGTGCCGGTGGGGCCGCACAGGGTGAAAAACTGTTTTTT. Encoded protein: CAGGAAQGEKLFF.

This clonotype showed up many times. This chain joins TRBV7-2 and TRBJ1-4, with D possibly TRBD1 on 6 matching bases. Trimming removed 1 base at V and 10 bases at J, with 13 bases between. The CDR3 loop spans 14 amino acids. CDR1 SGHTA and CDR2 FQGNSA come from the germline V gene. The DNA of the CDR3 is TGTGCCAGCAGCTTAGAACAGGGATGGGGAAAACTGTTTTTT. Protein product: CASSLEQGWGKLFF.

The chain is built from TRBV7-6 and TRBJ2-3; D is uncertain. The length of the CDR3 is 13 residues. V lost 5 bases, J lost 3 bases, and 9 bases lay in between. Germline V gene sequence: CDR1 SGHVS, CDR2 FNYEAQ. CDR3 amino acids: CASSPKGTDTQYF. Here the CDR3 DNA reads TGTGCCAGCAGCCCTAAGGGTACAGATACGCAGTATTTT. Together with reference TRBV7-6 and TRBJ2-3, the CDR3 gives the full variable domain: GAGVSQSPRYKVTKRGQDVALRCDPISGHVSLYWYRQALGQGPEFLTYFNYEAQQDKSGLPNDRFSAERPEGSISTLTIQRTEQRDSAMYRCASSPKGTDTQYFGPGTRLTVL.

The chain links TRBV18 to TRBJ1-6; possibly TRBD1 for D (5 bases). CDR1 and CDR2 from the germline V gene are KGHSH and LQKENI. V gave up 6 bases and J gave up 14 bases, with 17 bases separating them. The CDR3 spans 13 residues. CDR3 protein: CASSADRARALHF. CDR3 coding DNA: TGTGCCAGCTCCGCTGATCGGGCCAGGGCCCTCCACTTT.

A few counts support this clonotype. CDR3 loop: CATKGRERQPQHF. CDR3 DNA: TGTGCCACCAAGGGCAGGGAAAGACAGCCCCAGCATTTT. V usage is TRBV10-3 and J usage is TRBJ1-5; maybe TRBD1 (5 bases). This CDR3 spans 13 amino acids. The germline gives CDR1 ENHRY, CDR2 SYGVKD. With 10 bases removed from V and 7 bases from J, the gap between germline ends came to 17 bases.

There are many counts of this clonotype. The CDR3 nucleotides read TGCAGTGCTAGAGAATACGCGGGAGGCGCGGACGAGCAGTACTTC. This sequence encodes CSAREYAGGADEQYF. V usage is TRBV20-1 and J usage is TRBJ2-7; 8 bases align to TRBD2. Germline V gene lookup returns CDR1 DFQATT and CDR2 SNEGSKA (reference sequence). The CDR3 runs 15 residues. V lost 0 bases and J lost 5; bases outside the gene matches: 9.

In nucleotides, the CDR3 is TGTGCCACCGGGACTAGCGGGCCTACGAGCTCCTACGAGCAGTACTTC. Encoded protein: CATGTSGPTSSYEQYF. The V call is TRBV28, the J call TRBJ2-7, with 12 bases fitting TRBD2. CDR1 is MDHEN, CDR2 SYDVKM, per germline. After removal of 10 bases from V and 0 bases from J, the junction contained 10 bases not matched to a gene. The length of the CDR3 is 16 residues.

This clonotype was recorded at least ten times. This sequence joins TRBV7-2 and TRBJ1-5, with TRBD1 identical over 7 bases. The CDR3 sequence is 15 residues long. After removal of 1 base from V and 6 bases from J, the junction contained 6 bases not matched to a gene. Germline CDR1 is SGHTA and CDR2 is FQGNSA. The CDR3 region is CASSLDDRDSQPQHF. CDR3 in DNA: TGTGCCAGCAGCTTAGATGACAGGGACTCTCAGCCCCAGCATTTT. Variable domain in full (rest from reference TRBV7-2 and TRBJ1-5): GAGVSQSPSNKVTEKGKDVELRCDPISGHTALYWYRQSLGQGLEFLIYFQGNSAPDKSGLPSDRFSAERTGGSVSTLTIQRTQQEDSAVYLCASSLDDRDSQPQHFGDGTRLSIL.

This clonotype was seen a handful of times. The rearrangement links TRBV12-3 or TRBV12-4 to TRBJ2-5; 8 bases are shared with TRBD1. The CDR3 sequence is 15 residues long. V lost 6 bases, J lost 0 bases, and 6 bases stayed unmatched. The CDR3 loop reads CASSLRTGYQETQYF. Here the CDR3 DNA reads TGTGCCAGCAGCCTCCGGACAGGGTACCAAGAGACCCAGTACTTC.

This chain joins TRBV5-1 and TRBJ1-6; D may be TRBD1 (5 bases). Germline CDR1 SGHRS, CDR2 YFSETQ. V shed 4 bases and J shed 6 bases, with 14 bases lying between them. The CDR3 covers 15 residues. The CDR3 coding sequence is TGCGCCAGCAGCACCCGAGACAGCCTTAATTCACCCCTCCACTTT. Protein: CASSTRDSLNSPLHF.

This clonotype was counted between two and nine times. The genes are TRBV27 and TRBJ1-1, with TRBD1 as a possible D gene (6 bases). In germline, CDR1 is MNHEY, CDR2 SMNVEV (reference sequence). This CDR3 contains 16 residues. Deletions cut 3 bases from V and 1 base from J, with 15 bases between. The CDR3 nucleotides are TGTGCCAGCAGTTTTGGGGGGAGGGGACAGAACACTGAAGCTTTCTTT. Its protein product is CASSFGGRGQNTEAFF.

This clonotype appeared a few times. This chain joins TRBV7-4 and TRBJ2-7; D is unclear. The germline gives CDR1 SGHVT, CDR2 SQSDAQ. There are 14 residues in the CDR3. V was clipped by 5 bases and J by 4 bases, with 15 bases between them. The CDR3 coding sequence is TGTGCCAGCAGCCTTGACACCAAAGATTACGAGCAGTACTTC. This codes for CASSLDTKDYEQYF.

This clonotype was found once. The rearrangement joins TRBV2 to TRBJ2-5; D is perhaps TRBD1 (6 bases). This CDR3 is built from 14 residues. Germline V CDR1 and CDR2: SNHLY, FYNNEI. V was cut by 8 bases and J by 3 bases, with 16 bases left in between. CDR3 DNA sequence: TGTGCCAGCGACGCCCAGGACAGCGAAGAGACCCAGTACTTC. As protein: CASDAQDSEETQYF.

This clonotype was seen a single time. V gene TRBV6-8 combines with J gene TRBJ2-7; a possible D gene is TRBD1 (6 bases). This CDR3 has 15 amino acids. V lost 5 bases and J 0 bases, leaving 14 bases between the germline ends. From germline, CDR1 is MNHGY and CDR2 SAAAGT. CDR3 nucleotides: TGTGCCAGCAGTGTAGGGACACCCCCCTCCTACGAGCAGTACTTC. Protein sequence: CASSVGTPPSYEQYF.

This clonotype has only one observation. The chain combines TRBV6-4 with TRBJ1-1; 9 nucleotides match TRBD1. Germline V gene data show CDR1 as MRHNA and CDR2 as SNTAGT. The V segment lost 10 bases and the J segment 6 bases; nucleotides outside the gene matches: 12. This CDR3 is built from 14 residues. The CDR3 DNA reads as TGTGCCACCGCAGTGGAACAGGGGGCCTCTGAAGCTTTCTTT. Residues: CATAVEQGASEAFF.

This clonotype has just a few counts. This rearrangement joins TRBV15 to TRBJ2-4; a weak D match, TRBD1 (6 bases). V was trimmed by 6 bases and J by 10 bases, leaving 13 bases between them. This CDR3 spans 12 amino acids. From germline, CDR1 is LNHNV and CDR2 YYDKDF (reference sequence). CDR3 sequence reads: CATSGTSVIQYF. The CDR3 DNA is TGTGCCACCAGTGGGACATCCGTAATTCAGTACTTC.

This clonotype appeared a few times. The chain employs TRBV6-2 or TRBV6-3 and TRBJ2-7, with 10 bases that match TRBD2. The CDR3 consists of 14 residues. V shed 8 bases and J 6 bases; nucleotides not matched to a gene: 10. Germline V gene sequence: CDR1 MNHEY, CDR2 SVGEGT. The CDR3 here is CASDGSSGSGEQYF. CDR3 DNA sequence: TGTGCCAGCGATGGGTCTAGCGGGAGCGGCGAGCAGTACTTC.

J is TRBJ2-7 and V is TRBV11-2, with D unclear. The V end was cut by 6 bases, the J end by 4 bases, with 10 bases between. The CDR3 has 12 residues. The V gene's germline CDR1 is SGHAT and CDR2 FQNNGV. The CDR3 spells CASSQSRYEQYF. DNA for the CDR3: TGTGCCAGCAGTCAAAGCCGATACGAGCAGTACTTC. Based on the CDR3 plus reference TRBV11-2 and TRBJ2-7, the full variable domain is EAGVAQSPRYKIIEKRQSVAFWCNPISGHATLYWYQQILGQGPKLLIQFQNNGVVDDSQLPKDRFSAERLKGVDSTLKIQPAKLEDSAVYLCASSQSRYEQYFGPGTRLTVT.

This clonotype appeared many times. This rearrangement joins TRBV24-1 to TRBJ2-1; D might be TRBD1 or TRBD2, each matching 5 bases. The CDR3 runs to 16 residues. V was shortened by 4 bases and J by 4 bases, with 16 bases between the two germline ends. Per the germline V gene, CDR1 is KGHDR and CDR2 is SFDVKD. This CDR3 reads CATSDPTRDEYNEQFF. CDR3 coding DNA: TGTGCCACCAGTGACCCGACTCGGGACGAGTACAATGAGCAGTTCTTC.

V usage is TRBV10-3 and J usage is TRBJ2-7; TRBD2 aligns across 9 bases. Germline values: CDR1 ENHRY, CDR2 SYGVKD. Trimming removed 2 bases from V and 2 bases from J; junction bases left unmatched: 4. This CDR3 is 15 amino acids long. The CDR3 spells CAISESASGTYEQYF. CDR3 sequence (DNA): TGTGCCATCAGTGAGAGCGCTAGCGGGACCTACGAGCAGTACTTC.

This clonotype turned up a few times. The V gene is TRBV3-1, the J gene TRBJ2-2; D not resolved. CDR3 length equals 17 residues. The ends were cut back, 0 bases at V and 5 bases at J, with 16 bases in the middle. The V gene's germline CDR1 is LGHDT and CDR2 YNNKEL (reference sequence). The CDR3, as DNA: TGTGCCAGCAGCCAAGATGGAATAAGGTTGAGGACCGGGGAGCTGTTTTTT. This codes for CASSQDGIRLRTGELFF.

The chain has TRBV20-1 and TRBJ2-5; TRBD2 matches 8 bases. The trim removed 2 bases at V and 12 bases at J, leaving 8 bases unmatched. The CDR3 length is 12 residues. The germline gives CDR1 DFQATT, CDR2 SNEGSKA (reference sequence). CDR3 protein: CSARSGTSFEYF. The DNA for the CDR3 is TGCAGTGCTAGATCCGGGACTAGTTTCGAGTACTTC.